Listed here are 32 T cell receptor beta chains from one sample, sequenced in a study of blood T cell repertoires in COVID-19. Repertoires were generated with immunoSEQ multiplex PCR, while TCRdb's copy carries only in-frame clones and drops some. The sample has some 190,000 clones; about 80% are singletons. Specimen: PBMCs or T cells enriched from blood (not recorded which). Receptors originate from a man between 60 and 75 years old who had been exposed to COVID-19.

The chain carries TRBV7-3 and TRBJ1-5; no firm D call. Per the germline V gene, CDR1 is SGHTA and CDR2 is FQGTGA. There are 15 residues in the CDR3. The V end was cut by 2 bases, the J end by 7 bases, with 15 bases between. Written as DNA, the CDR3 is TGTGCCAGCAGCTTAGCTCACGGGATAAACCAGCCCCAGCATTTT. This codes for CASSLAHGINQPQHF.

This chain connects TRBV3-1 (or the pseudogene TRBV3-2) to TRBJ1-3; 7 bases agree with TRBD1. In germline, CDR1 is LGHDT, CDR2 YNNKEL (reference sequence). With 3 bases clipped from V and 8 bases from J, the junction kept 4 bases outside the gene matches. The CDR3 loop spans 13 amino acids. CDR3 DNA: TGTGCCAGCAGCCACAGGGGGGCTTACACCATATATTTT. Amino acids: CASSHRGAYTIYF.

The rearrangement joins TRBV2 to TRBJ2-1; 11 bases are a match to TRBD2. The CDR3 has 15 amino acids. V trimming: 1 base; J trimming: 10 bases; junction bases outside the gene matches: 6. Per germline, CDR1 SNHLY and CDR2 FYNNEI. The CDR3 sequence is CASSEELAGVGEQFF. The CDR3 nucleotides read TGTGCCAGCAGTGAAGAACTAGCGGGAGTAGGGGAGCAGTTCTTC.

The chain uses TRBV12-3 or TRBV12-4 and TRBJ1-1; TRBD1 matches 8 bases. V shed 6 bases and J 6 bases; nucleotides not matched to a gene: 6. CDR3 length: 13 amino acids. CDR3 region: CASRRQGRAEAFF. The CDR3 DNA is TGTGCCAGCAGACGACAGGGGCGGGCTGAAGCTTTCTTT.

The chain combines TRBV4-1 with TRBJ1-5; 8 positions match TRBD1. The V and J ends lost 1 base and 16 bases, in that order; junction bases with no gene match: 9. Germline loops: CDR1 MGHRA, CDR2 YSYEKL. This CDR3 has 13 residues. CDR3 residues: CASSQGPGGPDHF. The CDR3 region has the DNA TGCGCCAGCAGCCAAGGGCCAGGGGGCCCTGATCATTTT.

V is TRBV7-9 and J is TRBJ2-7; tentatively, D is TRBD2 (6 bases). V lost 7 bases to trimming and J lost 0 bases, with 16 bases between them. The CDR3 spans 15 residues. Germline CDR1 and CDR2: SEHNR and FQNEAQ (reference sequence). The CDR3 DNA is TGTGCCAGCAAAACGAGTGGAGGGAACTCCTACGAGCAGTACTTC. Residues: CASKTSGGNSYEQYF.

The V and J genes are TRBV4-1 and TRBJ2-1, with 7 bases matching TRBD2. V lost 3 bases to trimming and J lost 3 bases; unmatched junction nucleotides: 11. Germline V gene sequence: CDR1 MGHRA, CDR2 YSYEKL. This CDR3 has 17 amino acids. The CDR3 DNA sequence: TGCGCCAGCAGCCACACCCTGCCAGGCGGGGGCTACAATGAGCAGTTCTTC. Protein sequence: CASSHTLPGGGYNEQFF.

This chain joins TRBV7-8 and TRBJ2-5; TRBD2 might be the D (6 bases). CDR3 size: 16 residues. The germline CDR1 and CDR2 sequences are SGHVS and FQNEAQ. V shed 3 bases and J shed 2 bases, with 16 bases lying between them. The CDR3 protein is CASSFLDRGSQETQYF. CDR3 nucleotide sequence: TGTGCCAGCAGCTTTTTGGACCGGGGGAGTCAAGAGACCCAGTACTTC.

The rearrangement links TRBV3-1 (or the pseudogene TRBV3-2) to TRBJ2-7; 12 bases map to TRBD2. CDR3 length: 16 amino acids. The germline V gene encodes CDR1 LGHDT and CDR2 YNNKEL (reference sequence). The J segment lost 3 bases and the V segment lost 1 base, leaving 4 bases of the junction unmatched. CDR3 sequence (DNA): TGTGCCAGCAGCCAAGGACTAGCGGGAGAGGGCTACGAGCAGTACTTC. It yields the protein CASSQGLAGEGYEQYF.

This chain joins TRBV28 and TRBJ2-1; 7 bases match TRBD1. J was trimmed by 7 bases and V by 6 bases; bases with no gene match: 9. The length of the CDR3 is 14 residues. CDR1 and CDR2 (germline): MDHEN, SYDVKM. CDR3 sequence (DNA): TGTGCCAGCAGCCTCTTTAGGGGGCCGAATGAGCAGTTCTTC. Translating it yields CASSLFRGPNEQFF.

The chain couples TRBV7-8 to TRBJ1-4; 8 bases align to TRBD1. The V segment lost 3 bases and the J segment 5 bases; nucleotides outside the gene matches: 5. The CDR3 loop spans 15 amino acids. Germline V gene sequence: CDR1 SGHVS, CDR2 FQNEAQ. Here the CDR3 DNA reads TGTGCCAGCAGCTTTAATCGGGACAGGAATGAAAAACTGTTTTTT. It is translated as CASSFNRDRNEKLFF.

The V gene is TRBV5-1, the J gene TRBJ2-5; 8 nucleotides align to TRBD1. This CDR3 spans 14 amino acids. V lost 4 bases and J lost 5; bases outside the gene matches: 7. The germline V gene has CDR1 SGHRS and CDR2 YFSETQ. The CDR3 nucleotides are TGCGCCAGCAGCACCGGGACAGGTTCCGAGACCCAGTACTTC. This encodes CASSTGTGSETQYF.

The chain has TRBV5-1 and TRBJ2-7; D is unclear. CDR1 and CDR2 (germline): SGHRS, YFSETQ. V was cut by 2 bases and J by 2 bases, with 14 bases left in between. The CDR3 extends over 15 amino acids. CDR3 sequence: CASSLNVAVPYEQYF. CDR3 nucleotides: TGCGCCAGCAGCTTAAATGTGGCGGTACCCTACGAGCAGTACTTC.

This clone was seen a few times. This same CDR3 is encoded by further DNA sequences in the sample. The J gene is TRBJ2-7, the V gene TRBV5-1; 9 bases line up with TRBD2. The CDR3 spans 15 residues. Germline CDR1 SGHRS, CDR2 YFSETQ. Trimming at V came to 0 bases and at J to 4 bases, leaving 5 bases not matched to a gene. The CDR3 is CASSLDGTSLYEQYF. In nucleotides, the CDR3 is TGCGCCAGCAGCTTGGACGGGACTAGCCTTTACGAGCAGTACTTC. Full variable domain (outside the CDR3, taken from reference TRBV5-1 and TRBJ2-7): KAGVTQTPRYLIKTRGQQVTLSCSPISGHRSVSWYQQTPGQGLQFLFEYFSETQRNKGNFPGRFSGRQFSNSRSEMNVSTLELGDSALYLCASSLDGTSLYEQYFGPGTRLTVT.

This CDR3 is CASSWRRGNGYTF. The CDR3 coding sequence is TGTGCCAGCAGCTGGAGGCGGGGTAATGGCTACACCTTC. The rearrangement joins TRBV7-8 to TRBJ1-2; D call uncertain. Germline values: CDR1 SGHVS, CDR2 FQNEAQ. The V end lost 4 bases, the J end lost 6 bases, and 12 bases lay between the germline ends. This CDR3 region has 13 residues.

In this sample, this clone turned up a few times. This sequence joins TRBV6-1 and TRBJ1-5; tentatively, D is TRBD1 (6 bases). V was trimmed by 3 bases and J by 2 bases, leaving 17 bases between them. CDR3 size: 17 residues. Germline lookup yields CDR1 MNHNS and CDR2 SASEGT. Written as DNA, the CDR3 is TGTGCCAGCAGTGAGGGGGCCCGCAGAGGAGGCAATCAGCCCCAGCATTTT. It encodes CASSEGARRGGNQPQHF.

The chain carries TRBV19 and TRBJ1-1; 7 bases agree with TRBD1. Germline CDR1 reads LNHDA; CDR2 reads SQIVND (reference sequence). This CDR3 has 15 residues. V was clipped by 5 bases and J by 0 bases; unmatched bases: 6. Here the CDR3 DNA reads TGTGCCAGTAGTTTGAGGACAGGACTGAACACTGAAGCTTTCTTT. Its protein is CASSLRTGLNTEAFF.

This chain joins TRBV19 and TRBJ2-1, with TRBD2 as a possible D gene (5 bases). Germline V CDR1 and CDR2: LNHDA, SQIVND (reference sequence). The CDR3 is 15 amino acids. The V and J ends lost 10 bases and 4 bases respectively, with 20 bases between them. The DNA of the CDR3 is TGTGCCACCCTGGGCGGGCCCGTGAGGTACAATGAGCAGTTCTTC. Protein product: CATLGGPVRYNEQFF.

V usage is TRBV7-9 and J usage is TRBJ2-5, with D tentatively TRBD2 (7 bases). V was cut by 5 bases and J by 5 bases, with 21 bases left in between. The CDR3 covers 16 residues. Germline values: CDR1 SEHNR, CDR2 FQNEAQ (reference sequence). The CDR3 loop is CASSPLGRGARETQYF. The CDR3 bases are TGTGCCAGCAGCCCCCTGGGGAGGGGGGCTAGGGAGACCCAGTACTTC.

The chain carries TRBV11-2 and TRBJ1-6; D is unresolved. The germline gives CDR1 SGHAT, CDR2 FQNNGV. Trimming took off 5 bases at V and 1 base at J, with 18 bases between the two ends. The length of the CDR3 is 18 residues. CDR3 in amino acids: CASSPGRRLGSYNSPLHF. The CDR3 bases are TGTGCCAGCAGCCCCGGGAGGCGGCTAGGGTCCTATAATTCACCCCTCCACTTT.

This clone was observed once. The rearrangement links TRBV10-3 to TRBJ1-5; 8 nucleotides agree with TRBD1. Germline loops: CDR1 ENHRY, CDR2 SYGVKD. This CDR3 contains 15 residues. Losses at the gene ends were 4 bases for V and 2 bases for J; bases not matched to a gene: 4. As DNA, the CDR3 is TGTGCCATCAGTGGGCCGGACAGGGGCAATCAGCCCCAGCATTTT. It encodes CAISGPDRGNQPQHF.

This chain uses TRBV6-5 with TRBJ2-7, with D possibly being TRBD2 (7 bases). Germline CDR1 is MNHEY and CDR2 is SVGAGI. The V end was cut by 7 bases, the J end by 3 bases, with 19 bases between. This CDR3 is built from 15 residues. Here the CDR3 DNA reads TGTGCCAGCACCCCCGGGGGCGGGAGTGTCTACGAGCAGTACTTC. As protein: CASTPGGGSVYEQYF.

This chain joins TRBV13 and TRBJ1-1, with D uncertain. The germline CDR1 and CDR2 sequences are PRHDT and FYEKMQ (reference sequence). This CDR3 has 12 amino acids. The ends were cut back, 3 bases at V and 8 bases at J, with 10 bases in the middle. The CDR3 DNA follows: TGTGCCAGCAGCTTCGGTTTTCGGGAAGCTTTCTTT. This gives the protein CASSFGFREAFF.

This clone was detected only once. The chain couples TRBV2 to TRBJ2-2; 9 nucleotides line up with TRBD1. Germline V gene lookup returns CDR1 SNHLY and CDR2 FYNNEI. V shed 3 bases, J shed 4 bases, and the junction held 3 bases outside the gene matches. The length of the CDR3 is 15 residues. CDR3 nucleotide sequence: TGTGCCAGCAGTGAGTACAGGGGGCTCACCGGGGAGCTGTTTTTT. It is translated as CASSEYRGLTGELFF.

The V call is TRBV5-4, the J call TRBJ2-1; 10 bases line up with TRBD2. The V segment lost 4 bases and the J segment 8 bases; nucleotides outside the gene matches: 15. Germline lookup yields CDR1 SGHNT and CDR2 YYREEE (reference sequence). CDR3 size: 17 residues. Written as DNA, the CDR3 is TGTGCCAGCAGCATGCGGGCAGGAGCGGGAGGGTTGGATGAGCAGTTCTTC. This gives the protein CASSMRAGAGGLDEQFF.

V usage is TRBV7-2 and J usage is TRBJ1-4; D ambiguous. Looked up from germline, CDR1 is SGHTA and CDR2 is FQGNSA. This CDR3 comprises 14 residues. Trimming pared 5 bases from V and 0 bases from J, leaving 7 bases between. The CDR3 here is CASSASATNEKLFF. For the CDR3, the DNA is TGTGCCAGCAGCGCCAGTGCAACTAATGAAAAACTGTTTTTT. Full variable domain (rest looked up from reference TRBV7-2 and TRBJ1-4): GAGVSQSPSNKVTEKGKDVELRCDPISGHTALYWYRQSLGQGLEFLIYFQGNSAPDKSGLPSDRFSAERTGGSVSTLTIQRTQQEDSAVYLCASSASATNEKLFFGSGTQLSVL.

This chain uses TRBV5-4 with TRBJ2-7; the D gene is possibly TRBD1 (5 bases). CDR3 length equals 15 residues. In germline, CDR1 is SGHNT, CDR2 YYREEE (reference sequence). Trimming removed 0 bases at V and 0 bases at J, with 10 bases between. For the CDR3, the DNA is TGTGCCAGCAGCTTGGCCCACAGGAGCTCCTACGAGCAGTACTTC. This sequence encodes CASSLAHRSSYEQYF.

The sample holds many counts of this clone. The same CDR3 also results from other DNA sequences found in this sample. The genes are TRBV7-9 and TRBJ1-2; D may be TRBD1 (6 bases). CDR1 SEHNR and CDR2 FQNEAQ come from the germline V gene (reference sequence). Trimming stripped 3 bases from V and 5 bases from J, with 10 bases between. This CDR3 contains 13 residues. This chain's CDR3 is CASSLAQGYGYTF. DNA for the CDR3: TGTGCCAGCAGCTTGGCACAGGGTTATGGCTACACCTTC.

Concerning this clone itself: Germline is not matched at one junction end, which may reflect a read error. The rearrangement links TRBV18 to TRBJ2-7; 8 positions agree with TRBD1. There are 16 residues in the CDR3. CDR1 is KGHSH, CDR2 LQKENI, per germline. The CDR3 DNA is TGTGCCAGCTCACCGGTTAACGGACAGGGCTCCCACGAGCAGTACTTC. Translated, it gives CASSPVNGQGSHEQYF.

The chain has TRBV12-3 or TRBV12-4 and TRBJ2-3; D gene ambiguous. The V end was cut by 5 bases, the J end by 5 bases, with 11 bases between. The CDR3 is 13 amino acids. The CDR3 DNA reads TGTGCCAGCAGTCTCCTTCTTCGAGATACGCAGTATTTT. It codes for CASSLLLRDTQYF.

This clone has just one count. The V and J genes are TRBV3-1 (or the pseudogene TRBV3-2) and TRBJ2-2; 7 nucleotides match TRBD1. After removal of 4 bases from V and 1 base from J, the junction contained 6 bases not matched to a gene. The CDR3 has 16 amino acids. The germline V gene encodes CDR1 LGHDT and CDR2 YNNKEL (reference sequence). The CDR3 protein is CASSLIRDRNTGELFF. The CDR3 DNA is TGTGCCAGCAGCCTAATCCGGGACAGGAACACCGGGGAGCTGTTTTTT.

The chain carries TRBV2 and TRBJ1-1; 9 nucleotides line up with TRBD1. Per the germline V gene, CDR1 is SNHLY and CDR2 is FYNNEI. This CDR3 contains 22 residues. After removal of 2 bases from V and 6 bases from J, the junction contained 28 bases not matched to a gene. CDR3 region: CASSELSPMDWPIQGARAEAFF. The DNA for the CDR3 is TGTGCCAGCAGTGAACTATCCCCCATGGATTGGCCAATACAGGGGGCGCGCGCTGAAGCTTTCTTT.